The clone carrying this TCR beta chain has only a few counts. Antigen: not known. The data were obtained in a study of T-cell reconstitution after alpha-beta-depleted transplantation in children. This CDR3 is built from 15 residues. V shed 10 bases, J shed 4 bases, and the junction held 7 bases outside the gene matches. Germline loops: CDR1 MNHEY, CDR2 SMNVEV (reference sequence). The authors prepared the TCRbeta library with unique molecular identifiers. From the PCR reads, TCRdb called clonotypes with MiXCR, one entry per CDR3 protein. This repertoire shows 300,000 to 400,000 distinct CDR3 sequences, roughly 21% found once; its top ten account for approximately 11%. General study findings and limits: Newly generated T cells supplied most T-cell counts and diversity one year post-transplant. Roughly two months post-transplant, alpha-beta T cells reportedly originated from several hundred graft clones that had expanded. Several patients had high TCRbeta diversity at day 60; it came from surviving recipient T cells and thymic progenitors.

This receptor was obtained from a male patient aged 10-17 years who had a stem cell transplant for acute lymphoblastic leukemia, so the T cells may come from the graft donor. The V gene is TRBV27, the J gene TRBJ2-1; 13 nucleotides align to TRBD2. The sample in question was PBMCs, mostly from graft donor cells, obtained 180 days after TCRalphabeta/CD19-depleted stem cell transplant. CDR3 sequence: CATNRGLAGYNEQFF. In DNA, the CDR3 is TGTGCCACCAACAGGGGACTAGCGGGGTACAATGAGCAGTTCTTC.